A selection of T cell receptor beta chains follows, all from one sample in a study of blood T cell repertoires in COVID-19. Profiled with immunoSEQ multiplex PCR; TCRdb holds only in-frame clones, not every one. The sample lists 290,000 or so clones; around nine tenths were seen once. Sequences were obtained from peripheral blood. The source is a man between 65 and 80 years old with acute or convalescent COVID-19. CDR3s include the opening cysteine and the closing phenylalanine or tryptophan. The order of the fields is V gene, J gene, clone size, D gene, CDR3 protein, CDR3 DNA. The D gene is left open where the match is weak. Expanded clones get a size class; other rows say once, few or many, or leave the size out.

V gene: TRBV7-3; J gene: TRBJ2-5; clone size: once; D gene: TRBD2; CDR3 protein: CASSLIGGGAQETQYF; CDR3 DNA: TGTGCCAGCAGCTTAATAGGCGGGGGGGCCCAAGAGACCCAGTACTTC
V gene: TRBV7-2; J gene: TRBJ1-2; clone size: .; D gene: TRBD1; CDR3 protein: CASSFGQGPSTNYGYTF; CDR3 DNA: TGTGCCAGCAGCTTTGGACAGGGGCCATCCACTAACTATGGCTACACCTTC
V gene: TRBV18; J gene: TRBJ2-1; clone size: .; D gene: .; CDR3 protein: CASSPGQNSYNEQFF; CDR3 DNA: TGTGCCAGCTCACCAGGGCAGAACAGTTACAATGAGCAGTTCTTC
V gene: TRBV10-3; J gene: TRBJ2-1; clone size: .; D gene: TRBD2; CDR3 protein: CATSGGNSYNEQFF; CDR3 DNA: TGTGCCACTAGCGGGGGGAACTCCTACAATGAGCAGTTCTTC
V gene: TRBV19; J gene: TRBJ2-7; clone size: .; D gene: TRBD1; CDR3 protein: CASSMKDRTYEQYF; CDR3 DNA: TGTGCCAGTAGTATGAAGGACAGGACCTACGAGCAGTACTTC
V gene: TRBV9; J gene: TRBJ1-4; clone size: .; D gene: TRBD1; CDR3 protein: CASSVTGATNEKLFF; CDR3 DNA: TGTGCCAGCAGCGTGACAGGGGCAACTAATGAAAAACTGTTTTTT
V gene: TRBV5-6; J gene: TRBJ2-2; clone size: .; D gene: TRBD2; CDR3 protein: CASSLRASGKRTGELFF; CDR3 DNA: TGTGCCAGCAGCCTCCGGGCTAGCGGGAAGAGGACCGGGGAGCTGTTTTTT
V gene: TRBV9; J gene: TRBJ2-4; clone size: .; D gene: TRBD1; CDR3 protein: CASTKGQMENIQYF; CDR3 DNA: TGTGCCAGCACCAAGGGACAGATGGAAAACATTCAGTACTTC
V gene: TRBV30; J gene: TRBJ1-4; clone size: .; D gene: .; CDR3 protein: CAWSPPGVRGYEKLFF; CDR3 DNA: TGTGCCTGGAGTCCCCCTGGAGTCCGGGGATATGAAAAACTGTTTTTT
V gene: TRBV5-1; J gene: TRBJ2-3; clone size: .; D gene: .; CDR3 protein: CASSLPGASADTQYF; CDR3 DNA: TGCGCCAGCAGCTTGCCAGGGGCGTCGGCAGATACGCAGTATTTT
V gene: TRBV7-2; J gene: TRBJ2-2; clone size: .; D gene: .; CDR3 protein: CASSLSTNTGELFF; CDR3 DNA: TGTGCCAGCAGTCTATCCACGAACACCGGGGAGCTGTTTTTT
V gene: TRBV4-2; J gene: TRBJ2-5; clone size: .; D gene: TRBD1; CDR3 protein: CASSQTGGVDETQYF; CDR3 DNA: TGTGCCAGCAGCCAGACAGGGGGCGTGGATGAGACCCAGTACTTC
V gene: TRBV4-3; J gene: TRBJ2-3; clone size: .; D gene: .; CDR3 protein: CASSLLQGDTQYF; CDR3 DNA: TGCGCCAGCAGTCTGCTACAGGGAGATACGCAGTATTTT
V gene: TRBV11-2; J gene: TRBJ2-7; clone size: .; D gene: TRBD1; CDR3 protein: CASSRNRGRTYEQYF; CDR3 DNA: TGTGCCAGCAGCCGGAACAGGGGGCGCACCTACGAGCAGTACTTC
V gene: TRBV7-2; J gene: TRBJ1-1; clone size: .; D gene: TRBD1; CDR3 protein: CASSLMTGGRMNTEAFF; CDR3 DNA: TGTGCCAGCAGCTTAATGACAGGGGGACGCATGAACACTGAAGCTTTCTTT
V gene: TRBV7-8; J gene: TRBJ2-4; clone size: once; D gene: .; CDR3 protein: CASSLVPTAGLGKNIQYF; CDR3 DNA: TGTGCCAGCAGCTTAGTCCCAACCGCGGGCTTAGGCAAAAACATTCAGTACTTC
V gene: TRBV5-1; J gene: TRBJ2-1; clone size: .; D gene: TRBD2; CDR3 protein: CASSLAGTSGSLDEQFF; CDR3 DNA: TGCGCCAGCAGCTTGGCAGGGACTAGCGGGAGTTTGGATGAGCAGTTCTTC
V gene: TRBV4-3; J gene: TRBJ2-1; clone size: .; D gene: TRBD2; CDR3 protein: CASSQTSGGYNEQFF; CDR3 DNA: TGCGCCAGCAGCCAGACTAGCGGGGGCTACAATGAGCAGTTCTTC
V gene: TRBV30; J gene: TRBJ1-1; clone size: few; D gene: .; CDR3 protein: CAWSDSFGEAEAFF; CDR3 DNA: TGTGCCTGGAGCGACTCTTTTGGGGAGGCTGAAGCTTTCTTT
V gene: TRBV4-1; J gene: TRBJ1-5; clone size: .; D gene: .; CDR3 protein: CASSQEHGRSNQPQHF; CDR3 DNA: TGCGCCAGCAGCCAAGAACATGGCCGTTCCAATCAGCCCCAGCATTTT
V gene: TRBV16; J gene: TRBJ1-5; clone size: few; D gene: .; CDR3 protein: CASSQSGRSNQPQHF; CDR3 DNA: TGTGCCAGCAGCCAATCGGGGAGGAGCAATCAGCCCCAGCATTTT
V gene: TRBV19; J gene: TRBJ1-5; clone size: .; D gene: TRBD1; CDR3 protein: CASAPQGGGNQPQHF; CDR3 DNA: TGTGCCAGCGCCCCACAGGGGGGGGGCAATCAGCCCCAGCATTTT
V gene: TRBV12-3/TRBV12-4; J gene: TRBJ1-5; clone size: .; D gene: .; CDR3 protein: CASSRSRDQPQHF; CDR3 DNA: TGTGCCAGCAGTCGGTCGCGGGATCAGCCCCAGCATTTT
V gene: TRBV3-1/TRBV3-2; J gene: TRBJ2-1; clone size: .; D gene: TRBD2; CDR3 protein: CASSQVLAGGNEQFF; CDR3 DNA: TGTGCCAGCAGCCAAGTACTAGCGGGTGGGAATGAGCAGTTCTTC
V gene: TRBV30; J gene: TRBJ2-7; clone size: .; D gene: TRBD1; CDR3 protein: CAWRRDRGPYEQYF; CDR3 DNA: TGTGCCTGGAGACGGGACAGGGGGCCATACGAGCAGTACTTC
V gene: TRBV5-1; J gene: TRBJ2-5; clone size: .; D gene: TRBD1; CDR3 protein: CASSSGTGLAEETQYF; CDR3 DNA: TGCGCCAGCAGCTCCGGGACAGGGCTAGCGGAAGAGACCCAGTACTTC
V gene: TRBV5-4; J gene: TRBJ2-1; clone size: .; D gene: .; CDR3 protein: CASSFMLAYNEQFF; CDR3 DNA: TGTGCCAGCAGCTTCATGTTAGCCTACAATGAGCAGTTCTTC
V gene: TRBV7-2; J gene: TRBJ1-1; clone size: once; D gene: .; CDR3 protein: CASSLRYLSNTEAFF; CDR3 DNA: TGTGCCAGCAGCTTACGCTACCTATCGAACACTGAAGCTTTCTTT
V gene: TRBV6-5; J gene: TRBJ2-1; clone size: once; D gene: .; CDR3 protein: CASSRPSGEQFF; CDR3 DNA: TGTGCCAGCAGTCGCCCCTCGGGTGAGCAGTTCTTC
V gene: TRBV28; J gene: TRBJ1-2; clone size: once; D gene: .; CDR3 protein: CASGLNWLVTVYGYTF; CDR3 DNA: TGTGCCAGCGGATTAAACTGGTTGGTAACAGTCTATGGCTACACCTTC
V gene: TRBV5-1; J gene: TRBJ2-7; clone size: few; D gene: .; CDR3 protein: CASSSSGYSYEQYF; CDR3 DNA: TGCGCCAGCAGCTCCTCAGGGTACTCCTACGAGCAGTACTTC
V gene: TRBV6-4; J gene: TRBJ2-7; clone size: .; D gene: TRBD2; CDR3 protein: CASSDSDRRTSSYEQYF; CDR3 DNA: TGTGCCAGCAGTGACTCCGATCGCCGGACTAGCTCCTACGAGCAGTACTTC
V gene: TRBV2; J gene: TRBJ1-1; clone size: once; D gene: .; CDR3 protein: CASSVEETEAFF; CDR3 DNA: TGTGCCAGCAGTGTCGAGGAGACTGAAGCTTTCTTT
V gene: TRBV3-1/TRBV3-2; J gene: TRBJ2-1; clone size: .; D gene: .; CDR3 protein: CASSQVGGGLNNEQFF; CDR3 DNA: TGTGCCAGCAGCCAAGTTGGGGGGGGCCTGAACAATGAGCAGTTCTTC
V gene: TRBV19; J gene: TRBJ1-4; clone size: .; D gene: .; CDR3 protein: CASSIDGPGIATNEKLFF; CDR3 DNA: TGTGCCAGTAGTATAGATGGCCCAGGGATAGCAACTAATGAAAAACTGTTTTTT
V gene: TRBV4-3; J gene: TRBJ2-1; clone size: .; D gene: TRBD2; CDR3 protein: CASSQDAAGGPRFF; CDR3 DNA: TGCGCCAGCAGCCAAGATGCGGCGGGGGGGCCCCGGTTCTTC
V gene: TRBV28; J gene: TRBJ1-3; clone size: few; D gene: .; CDR3 protein: CASSLGGAGAGNTIYF; CDR3 DNA: TGTGCCAGCAGTTTGGGGGGGGCAGGTGCTGGAAACACCATATATTTT
V gene: TRBV7-2; J gene: TRBJ1-2; clone size: .; D gene: TRBD1; CDR3 protein: CASSETGGFYGYTF; CDR3 DNA: TGTGCCAGCAGTGAGACAGGGGGCTTTTATGGCTACACCTTC
V gene: TRBV5-8; J gene: TRBJ1-2; clone size: .; D gene: .; CDR3 protein: CASSSRGIGGYTF; CDR3 DNA: TGTGCCAGCAGCTCCAGGGGCATTGGGGGCTACACCTTC
V gene: TRBV7-9; J gene: TRBJ2-2; clone size: .; D gene: TRBD2; CDR3 protein: CASSAPGLAPNTGELFF; CDR3 DNA: TGTGCCAGCAGCGCACCCGGACTAGCGCCTAACACCGGGGAGCTGTTTTTT
V gene: TRBV20-1; J gene: TRBJ2-7; clone size: .; D gene: TRBD1; CDR3 protein: CSASKQGRSYEQYF; CDR3 DNA: TGCAGTGCTAGTAAACAGGGGCGGTCCTACGAGCAGTACTTC
V gene: TRBV27; J gene: TRBJ2-3; clone size: .; D gene: TRBD2; CDR3 protein: CASSSPAGRTDTQYF; CDR3 DNA: TGTGCCAGCAGTTCCCCAGCGGGGCGCACAGATACGCAGTATTTT
V gene: TRBV5-6; J gene: TRBJ2-3; clone size: once; D gene: .; CDR3 protein: CASSLQGRLRDTQYF; CDR3 DNA: TGTGCCAGCAGCTTACAGGGAAGGCTCCGTGATACGCAGTATTTT
V gene: TRBV11-3; J gene: TRBJ2-1; clone size: .; D gene: TRBD1; CDR3 protein: CASSLGETGGTFF; CDR3 DNA: TGTGCCAGCAGCTTAGGGGAAACAGGGGGAACGTTCTTC
V gene: TRBV7-2; J gene: TRBJ1-6; clone size: .; D gene: TRBD1; CDR3 protein: CASSFLGGRNSPLHF; CDR3 DNA: TGTGCCAGCAGCTTTCTAGGGGGCCGGAATTCACCCCTCCACTTT
V gene: TRBV5-1; J gene: TRBJ1-2; clone size: .; D gene: TRBD1; CDR3 protein: CASSLGQGASGYTF; CDR3 DNA: TGCGCCAGCAGCTTGGGACAGGGGGCTTCGGGCTACACCTTC
V gene: TRBV27; J gene: TRBJ2-5; clone size: .; D gene: .; CDR3 protein: CASSLQVRETQYF; CDR3 DNA: TGTGCCAGCAGTTTACAGGTTAGGGAGACCCAGTACTTC
V gene: TRBV11-2; J gene: TRBJ1-2; clone size: .; D gene: .; CDR3 protein: CASSLTGRYGYTF; CDR3 DNA: TGTGCCAGCAGCCTGACAGGACGTTATGGCTACACCTTC